The 2 T cell receptor beta chains reported below all come from one sample, sequenced in a study of T cells in tuberculosis. Sequenced by immunoSEQ multiplex PCR; TCRdb stores in-frame clones only, minus some. The table has about 43,000 clones, roughly 94% seen once. Material for sequencing was PBMCs. The receptors here all came from a donor aged 10-29 years with latent tuberculosis or without tuberculosis infection. Some clones in this sample may be carry-over from other donors' samples.

This chain connects TRBV18 to TRBJ2-3, with TRBD2 matching 9 bases. This CDR3 spans 15 amino acids. Germline CDR1 and CDR2: KGHSH and LQKENI. After removal of 3 bases from V and 3 bases from J, the junction contained 4 bases not matched to a gene. In DNA, the CDR3 is TGTGCCAGCTCACCCCAGGGACTAGCTACAGATACGCAGTATTTT. Its translation is CASSPQGLATDTQYF.

The CDR3 sequence is CASSQGLAGRETQYF. Written as DNA, the CDR3 is TGTGCCAGCAGTCAAGGATTAGCGGGAAGAGAGACCCAGTACTTC. This rearrangement joins TRBV7-8 to TRBJ2-5; TRBD2 matches 8 bases. The CDR3 has 15 amino acids. V trimming: 6 bases; J trimming: 4 bases; junction bases outside the gene matches: 10. Germline CDR1 reads SGHVS; CDR2 reads FQNEAQ.